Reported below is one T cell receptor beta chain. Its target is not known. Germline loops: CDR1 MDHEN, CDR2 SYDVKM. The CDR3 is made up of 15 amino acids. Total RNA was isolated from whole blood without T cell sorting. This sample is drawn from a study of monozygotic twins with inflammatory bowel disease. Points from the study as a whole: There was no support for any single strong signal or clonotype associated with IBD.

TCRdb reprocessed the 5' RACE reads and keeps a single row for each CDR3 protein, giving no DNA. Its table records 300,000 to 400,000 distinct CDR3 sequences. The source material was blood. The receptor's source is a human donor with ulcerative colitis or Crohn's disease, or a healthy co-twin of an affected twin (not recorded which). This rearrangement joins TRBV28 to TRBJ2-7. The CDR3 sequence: CASSSWGTELYEQYF.